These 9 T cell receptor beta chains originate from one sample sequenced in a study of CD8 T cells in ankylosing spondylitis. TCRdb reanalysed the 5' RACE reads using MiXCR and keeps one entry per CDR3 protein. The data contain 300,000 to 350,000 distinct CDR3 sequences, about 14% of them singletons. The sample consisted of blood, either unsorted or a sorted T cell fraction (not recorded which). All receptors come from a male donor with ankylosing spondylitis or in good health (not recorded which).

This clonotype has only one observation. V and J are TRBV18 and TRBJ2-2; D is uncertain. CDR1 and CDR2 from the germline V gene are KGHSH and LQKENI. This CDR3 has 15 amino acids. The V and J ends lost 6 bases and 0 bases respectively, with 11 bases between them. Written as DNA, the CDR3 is TGTGCCAGCTCTACCACGTGGCCGAACACCGGGGAGCTGTTTTTT. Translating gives CASSTTWPNTGELFF.

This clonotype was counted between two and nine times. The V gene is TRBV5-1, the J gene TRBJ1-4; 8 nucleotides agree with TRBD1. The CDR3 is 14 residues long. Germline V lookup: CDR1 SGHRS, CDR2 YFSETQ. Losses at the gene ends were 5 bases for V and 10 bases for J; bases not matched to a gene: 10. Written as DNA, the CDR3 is TGCGCCAGCAGTCCGGACAGGGAGGGCGGAAAACTGTTTTTT. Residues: CASSPDREGGKLFF.

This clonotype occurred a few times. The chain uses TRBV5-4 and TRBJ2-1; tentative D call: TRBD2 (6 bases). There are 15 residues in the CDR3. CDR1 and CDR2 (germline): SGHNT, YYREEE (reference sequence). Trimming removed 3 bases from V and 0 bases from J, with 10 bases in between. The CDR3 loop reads CASSSGGRSYNEQFF. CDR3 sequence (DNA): TGTGCCAGCAGCTCCGGGGGTCGCTCCTACAATGAGCAGTTCTTC.

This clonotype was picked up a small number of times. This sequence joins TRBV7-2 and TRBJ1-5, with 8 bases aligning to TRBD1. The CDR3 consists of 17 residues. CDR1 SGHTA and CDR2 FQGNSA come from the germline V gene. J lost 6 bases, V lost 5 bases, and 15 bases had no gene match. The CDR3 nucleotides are TGTGCCAGCAGCCTATTCTCGGACAGGGACGGTAGTCAGCCCCAGCATTTT. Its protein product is CASSLFSDRDGSQPQHF.

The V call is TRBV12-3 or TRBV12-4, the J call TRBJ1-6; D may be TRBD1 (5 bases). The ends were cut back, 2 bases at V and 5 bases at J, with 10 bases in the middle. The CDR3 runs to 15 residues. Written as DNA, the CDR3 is TGTGCCAGCAGTTTAAGGGGACTGCATAATTCACCCCTCCACTTT. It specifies CASSLRGLHNSPLHF.

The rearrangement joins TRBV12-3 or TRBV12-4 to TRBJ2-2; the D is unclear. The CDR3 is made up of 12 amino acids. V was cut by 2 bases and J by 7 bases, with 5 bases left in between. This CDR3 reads CASSLPDGELFF. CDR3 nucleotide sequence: TGTGCCAGCAGTTTACCGGACGGGGAGCTGTTTTTT.

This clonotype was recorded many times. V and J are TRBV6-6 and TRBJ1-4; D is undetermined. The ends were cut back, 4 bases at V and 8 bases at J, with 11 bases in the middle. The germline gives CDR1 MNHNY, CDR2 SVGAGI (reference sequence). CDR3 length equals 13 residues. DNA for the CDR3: TGTGCCAGCAGTTCCTCGGAGGCAGAAAAACTGTTTTTT. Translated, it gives CASSSSEAEKLFF.

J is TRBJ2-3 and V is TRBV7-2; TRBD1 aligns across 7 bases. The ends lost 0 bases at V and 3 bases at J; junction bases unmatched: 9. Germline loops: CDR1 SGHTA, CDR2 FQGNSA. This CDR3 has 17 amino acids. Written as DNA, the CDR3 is TGTGCCAGCAGCTTAGCCCCAGGGGGTGGCGGGACAGATACGCAGTATTTT. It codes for CASSLAPGGGGTDTQYF. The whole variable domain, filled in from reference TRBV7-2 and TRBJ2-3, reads GAGVSQSPSNKVTEKGKDVELRCDPISGHTALYWYRQSLGQGLEFLIYFQGNSAPDKSGLPSDRFSAERTGGSVSTLTIQRTQQEDSAVYLCASSLAPGGGGTDTQYFGPGTRLTVL.

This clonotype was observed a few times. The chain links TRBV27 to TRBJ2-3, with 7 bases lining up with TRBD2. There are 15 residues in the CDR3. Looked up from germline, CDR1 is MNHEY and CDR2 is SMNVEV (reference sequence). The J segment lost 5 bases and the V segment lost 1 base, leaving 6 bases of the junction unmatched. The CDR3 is CASSLWASGRDTQYF. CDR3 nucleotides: TGTGCCAGCAGTTTATGGGCTAGCGGCAGAGATACGCAGTATTTT.